Each of the 21 T cell receptor beta chains below was sequenced from the same sample in a study of blood T cell repertoires in COVID-19. Measured with immunoSEQ multiplex PCR; TCRdb has only the in-frame clones, and not every one. The sample has more than 150,000 clones; approximately 80% are singletons. Sequencing was performed on peripheral blood. These receptors were obtained from a woman aged 45-65 years with acute or convalescent COVID-19.

The CDR3 is CASSYGRGNEKLFF. CDR3 nucleotides: TGTGCCAGCAGTTATGGCAGGGGTAATGAAAAACTGTTTTTT. The V and J genes are TRBV6-2 or TRBV6-3 and TRBJ1-4; weak D call: TRBD1 (6 bases). CDR3 length: 14 residues. The germline CDR1 and CDR2 sequences are MNHEY and SVGEGT. V lost 3 bases, J lost 4 bases, and 9 bases lay in between.

V gene TRBV10-1 combines with J gene TRBJ2-1, with TRBD1 matching 8 bases. CDR3 length equals 14 residues. Per germline, CDR1 WNHNN and CDR2 SYGVQD (reference sequence). The junction had 9 bases not matched to a gene; V was cut back by 6 bases and J by 8 bases. As DNA, the CDR3 is TGCGCCAGCAGAGAAACGGGACAGGACGATGAGCAGTTCTTC. It is translated as CASRETGQDDEQFF.

This chain connects TRBV6-6 to TRBJ2-7; D uncertain. V dropped 5 bases and J dropped 1 base, with 12 bases sitting between them. The CDR3 length is 14 residues. Germline V CDR1 and CDR2: MNHNY, SVGAGI (reference sequence). CDR3 DNA sequence: TGTGCCAGCAGTCGCCCGTCGAGGTCCTACGAGCAGTACTTC. Translating gives CASSRPSRSYEQYF.

The J gene is TRBJ2-2, the V gene TRBV24-1; TRBD1 is a possible D gene (6 bases). Germline V gene sequence: CDR1 KGHDR, CDR2 SFDVKD. Trimming left V 3 bases short and J 5 bases short, with 12 bases between. This CDR3 contains 15 residues. Written as DNA, the CDR3 is TGTGCCACCAGTGATGGACAGTGGGGAACCGGGGAGCTGTTTTTT. Protein sequence: CATSDGQWGTGELFF.

This clone has only one observation. J is TRBJ2-3 and V is TRBV7-8; 10 nucleotides line up with TRBD2. J lost 5 bases, V lost 5 bases, and 4 bases had no gene match. The germline V gene has CDR1 SGHVS and CDR2 FQNEAQ. This CDR3 contains 14 residues. CDR3 nucleotides: TGTGCCAGCAGCCATAGGACTAGCGGAGATACGCAGTATTTT. Encoded protein: CASSHRTSGDTQYF.

The genes are TRBV4-2 and TRBJ2-1; TRBD2 matches at 9 bases. The V segment lost 0 bases and the J segment 0 bases; nucleotides outside the gene matches: 6. The CDR3 extends over 18 amino acids. CDR1 is LGHNA and CDR2 is YNFKEQ in the germline V gene. The CDR3 bases are TGTGCCAGCAGCCAAGAGTACTCGCGGGGGGGCTCCTACAATGAGCAGTTCTTC. It encodes CASSQEYSRGGSYNEQFF.

The V call is TRBV21-1, the J call TRBJ2-7; the D call in the table, TRBD2, was not verified against the DNA. TRBV21-1 is tagged as a pseudogene. There are 20 residues in the CDR3. CDR3 sequence reads: CASSRGLPGPSGEDAYEQYF. CDR3 nucleotides: TGTGCCAGCAGCAGAGGGCTCCCGGGCCCGAGTGGCGAGGATGCCTACGAGCAGTACTTC.

The chain has TRBV6-2 or TRBV6-3 and TRBJ1-1; 7 bases are a match to TRBD1. With V trimmed by 2 bases and J by 0 bases, 15 bases remained unmatched. CDR3 length: 19 amino acids. Germline V gene data show CDR1 as MNHEY and CDR2 as SVGEGT. Here the CDR3 DNA reads TGTGCCAGCAGTTACCCCTCCCCTGGACAGGCGTTCATGAACACTGAAGCTTTCTTT. As protein: CASSYPSPGQAFMNTEAFF.

The V and J genes are TRBV30 and TRBJ2-3, with 11 bases identical to TRBD2. Germline V gene lookup returns CDR1 GTSNPN and CDR2 SVGIG (reference sequence). The CDR3 is 17 residues long. The ends lost 4 bases at V and 0 bases at J; junction bases unmatched: 9. CDR3 nucleotide sequence: TGTGCCTGGACCCTTGGGACTAGCGGCTCTAGCACAGATACGCAGTATTTT. Translation: CAWTLGTSGSSTDTQYF. Full variable domain (outside the CDR3, taken from reference TRBV30 and TRBJ2-3): SQTIHQWPATLVQPVGSPLSLECTVEGTSNPNLYWYRQAAGRGLQLLFYSVGIGQISSEVPQNLSASRPQDRQFILSSKKLLLSDSGFYLCAWTLGTSGSSTDTQYFGPGTRLTVL.

A single count supports this clone. The rearrangement links TRBV3-1 (or the pseudogene TRBV3-2) to TRBJ2-3; D is undetermined. V was clipped by 4 bases and J by 0 bases, with 14 bases between them. CDR1 LGHDT and CDR2 YNNKEL come from the germline V gene (reference sequence). The CDR3 loop spans 16 amino acids. In DNA, the CDR3 is TGTGCCAGCAGCCTCCTGTGGCCCTCTAGCACAGATACGCAGTATTTT. Translated: CASSLLWPSSTDTQYF.

The rearrangement uses TRBV7-9 and TRBJ2-7; D perhaps matches TRBD2 (7 bases). This CDR3 is 15 amino acids long. CDR1 and CDR2 from the germline V gene are SEHNR and FQNEAQ (reference sequence). Trimming removed 8 bases from V and 1 base from J, with 18 bases in between. CDR3 nucleotide sequence: TGTGCCAGCCCCTTAGCGGGTAGGGGGTCCTACGAGCAGTACTTC. Protein product: CASPLAGRGSYEQYF.

The chain recombines TRBV18 with TRBJ1-6, with 11 bases aligning to TRBD1. V lost 4 bases and J lost 10; bases outside the gene matches: 18. The CDR3 length is 19 residues. Per germline, CDR1 KGHSH and CDR2 LQKENI. The CDR3 is CASSLNPGQGDLLRSPLHF. The CDR3 DNA sequence: TGTGCCAGCTCACTAAATCCGGGACAGGGGGATTTATTGAGGTCACCCCTCCACTTT.

The table lists this clone with a few counts. This chain connects TRBV7-2 to TRBJ1-2, with TRBD1 identical over 7 bases. CDR3 length: 14 amino acids. J gave up 7 bases and V 5 bases, and 10 bases lay outside the gene matches. CDR1 is SGHTA and CDR2 is FQGNSA in the germline V gene. The CDR3 bases are TGTGCCAGCAGCCCGGGGACAGCCAGTGGTGGCTACACCTTC. As protein: CASSPGTASGGYTF.

The J gene is TRBJ1-3, the V gene TRBV18; TRBD1 is a possible D gene (5 bases). Trimming took off 2 bases at V and 2 bases at J, with 10 bases between the two ends. Germline V gene lookup returns CDR1 KGHSH and CDR2 LQKENI. This CDR3 region has 15 residues. CDR3 protein: CASSPGAVAGNTIYF. CDR3 coding DNA: TGTGCCAGCTCACCAGGGGCAGTTGCTGGAAACACCATATATTTT.

The chain joins TRBV7-8 to TRBJ1-2; D may be TRBD1 (6 bases). The germline V and J ends were trimmed by 5 bases and 4 bases, with 17 bases remaining between them. Germline V gene sequence: CDR1 SGHVS, CDR2 FQNEAQ. The CDR3 is 15 amino acids. The CDR3 sequence is CASSLLQTGSYGYTF. CDR3 sequence (DNA): TGTGCCAGCAGCCTACTACAGACAGGCAGCTATGGCTACACCTTC.

The rearrangement joins TRBV9 to TRBJ2-1; D possibly corresponds to TRBD2 (5 bases). In germline, CDR1 is SGDLS, CDR2 YYNGEE. The CDR3 contains 14 residues. Trimming left V 6 bases short and J 9 bases short, with 19 bases between. The CDR3 is CASTTIALSREQFF. In DNA, the CDR3 is TGTGCCAGCACGACTATCGCTTTAAGTCGTGAGCAGTTCTTC.

This chain links TRBV2 with TRBJ2-1, with TRBD1 matching 8 bases. The CDR3 runs to 15 residues. Trimming at V came to 4 bases and at J to 6 bases, leaving 8 bases not matched to a gene. In germline, CDR1 is SNHLY, CDR2 FYNNEI. The CDR3 spells CASSGGQGQGNEQFF. CDR3 sequence (DNA): TGTGCCAGCAGTGGAGGACAGGGACAAGGCAATGAGCAGTTCTTC. The whole variable domain, remainder taken from reference TRBV2 and TRBJ2-1, is EPEVTQTPSHQVTQMGQEVILRCVPISNHLYFYWYRQILGQKVEFLVSFYNNEISEKSEIFDDQFSVERPDGSNFTLKIRSTKLEDSAMYFCASSGGQGQGNEQFFGPGTRLTVL.

CDR3 nucleotides: TGTGCCAGCACCGAGGGAGGTGAAAAACTGTTTTTT. It codes for CASTEGGEKLFF. This chain connects TRBV2 to TRBJ1-4; D is undetermined. Germline V gene sequence: CDR1 SNHLY, CDR2 FYNNEI. V gave up 7 bases and J gave up 7 bases, with 10 bases separating them. The CDR3 length is 12 residues. The full variable domain, completed using reference TRBV2 and TRBJ1-4, is EPEVTQTPSHQVTQMGQEVILRCVPISNHLYFYWYRQILGQKVEFLVSFYNNEISEKSEIFDDQFSVERPDGSNFTLKIRSTKLEDSAMYFCASTEGGEKLFFGSGTQLSVL.

This clone was observed a few times. This chain uses TRBV2 with TRBJ1-1; D unclear. The CDR3 extends over 14 amino acids. The germline CDR1 and CDR2 sequences are SNHLY and FYNNEI. V was shortened by 3 bases and J by 3 bases, with 11 bases between the two germline ends. The CDR3 loop is CASSDEGSYTEAFF. CDR3 sequence (DNA): TGTGCCAGCAGTGACGAGGGCTCGTACACTGAAGCTTTCTTT.

This chain joins TRBV21-1 and TRBJ2-3; the D segment call TRBD1 is taken from the table without a DNA check. TRBV21-1 constitutes a pseudogene. The CDR3 is 16 amino acids. The CDR3 sequence is CASSTWGQVSTDTQYF. The CDR3 DNA sequence: TGTGCCAGCAGCACGTGGGGACAGGTGAGCACAGATACGCAGTATTTT.

This clone was observed a handful of times. The V gene is TRBV6-2 or TRBV6-3, the J gene TRBJ1-2, with D possibly TRBD1 on 5 matching bases. Germline CDR1 is MNHEY and CDR2 is SVGEGT. V was pared by 5 bases and J by 2 bases, with 18 bases between. This CDR3 comprises 16 residues. The CDR3, as DNA: TGTGCCAGCAGTAAAGCTTCGGGACTCTTAAACTATGGCTACACCTTC. The encoded protein is CASSKASGLLNYGYTF.